This T cell receptor (beta chain) emerged from a study of cytomegalovirus exposure and HLA in healthy donors. Between the trimmed V and J ends, which lost 5 bases and 2 bases, there was a span of 11 bases. This CDR3 comprises 14 residues. CDR1 SGHTA and CDR2 FQGNSA come from the germline V gene. PCR amplification relied on 60 Vbeta primers (plus 13 Jbeta primers). Only in-frame clones appear in the TCRdb table, and some are missing; sequencing was by immunoSEQ multiplex PCR. The table has fewer than 200,000 clones, more than 85% seen once. This sequence joins TRBV7-2 and TRBJ2-3; no firm D call. This sequence originates from a girl under three years old in good health and CMV-seronegative. Specimen: PBMCs. The CDR3 sequence is CASSPGSLTDTQYF. Here the CDR3 DNA reads TGTGCCAGCAGCCCAGGTTCCCTCACAGATACGCAGTATTTT.